This T cell receptor (beta chain) is drawn from a study of T cell responses to AZD1222 COVID-19 vaccine. Libraries were prepared by immunoSEQ multiplex PCR; TCRdb keeps only in-frame clonotypes and omits some of them. The table records about 120,000 clones, about 86% of them present only once. Points from the study as a whole: Among the donors, most were white British and more were female, and clonal diversity was possibly underestimated. Nearly half of spike-specific TCRs reportedly target unmutated variant regions. Repertoires were collected only later (after the peak T cell response had occurred). Baseline seropositives among AZD1222 recipients totaled only 5 or 6.

The CDR3 loop spans 14 amino acids. CDR1 and CDR2 from the germline V gene are MRHNA and SNTAGT. V gave up 6 bases and J gave up 1 base, with 12 bases separating them. Of note for this clone: Its antigen is undetermined.

The TCR was taken from an adult who received the AZD1222 COVID-19 vaccine. This chain links TRBV6-4 with TRBJ1-1; D uncertain. The sequenced sample was peripheral blood, obtained 28 days after the second AZD1222 dose. The CDR3 coding sequence is TGTGCCAGCAGCACAAATACAGAGAACACTGAAGCTTTCTTT. Residues: CASSTNTENTEAFF.